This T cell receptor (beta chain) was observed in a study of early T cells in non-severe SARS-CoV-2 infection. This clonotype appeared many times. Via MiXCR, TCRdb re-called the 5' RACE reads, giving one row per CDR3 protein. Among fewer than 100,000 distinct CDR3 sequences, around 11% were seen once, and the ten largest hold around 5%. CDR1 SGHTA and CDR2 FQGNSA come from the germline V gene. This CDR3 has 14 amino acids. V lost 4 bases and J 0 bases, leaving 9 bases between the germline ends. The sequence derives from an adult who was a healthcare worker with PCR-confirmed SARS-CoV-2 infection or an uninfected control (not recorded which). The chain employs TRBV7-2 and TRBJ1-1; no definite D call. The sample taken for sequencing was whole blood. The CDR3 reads CASSSLVLNTEAFF. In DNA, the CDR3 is TGTGCCAGCAGCTCCTTGGTGCTGAACACTGAAGCTTTCTTT.